This T cell receptor beta chain was documented in a study of radiotherapy plus CTLA-4 blockade in lung cancer (dated by TCRdb to 2017 to 2018). Background for the entire study: Among the enrolled patients, approximately 18% had an objective response, and about 31% reached disease control.

For CDR1 and CDR2, the germline V gene (reference sequence) lists LNHDA and SQIVND. Trimming leaves V shorter by 3 bases and J shorter by 3 bases, with the junction holding 7 bases beyond the gene matches. From the cysteine through the phenylalanine, the CDR3 covers 15 amino acids. CDR3 DNA only is kept here, 45 bases in frame from base 1. Library preparation used the immunoSEQ multiplex PCR assay. The table comes from immuneACCESS by way of TCRdb, which keeps in-frame sequences with V and J called. Part of the clones is missing from these tables; in studies checked, under half for an unresolved V gene and the rest for unknown reasons. The sample yields about 46,000 clones; 77% were counted once. The ten largest clonotypes hold 2% to 3% of the sample. The study tested focal radiation therapy combined with CTLA-4 blockade (ipilimumab) in patients with chemo-refractory metastatic non-small-cell lung cancer.

As for this clone: No antigen is known for it. Per-nucleotide qualities are absent, and no much larger clonotype sits a single base away.

The paper's findings and limits, for the study overall: The strongest predictors of response, as reported, were early dynamic changes in blood T cell clones along with a rise in serum interferon-beta after radiation. After treatment with radiotherapy and ipilimumab, TCR clones that came from tumors expanded in the peripheral blood.

Here the chain combines TRBV19 and TRBJ2-7; 8 central bases correspond to TRBD2. The receptor's source is a human donor with non-small cell lung cancer whose response to radiotherapy plus ipilimumab could not be evaluated. The sample was peripheral blood, taken from a patient treated with radiotherapy plus ipilimumab. The CDR3 corresponds to CASSIGHSGDYEQYF. The DNA is as follows: TGTGCCAGTAGTATTGGGCATAGCGGGGACTACGAGCAGTACTTC.